These T cell receptor beta chains were read from a single sample in a study of OX40 agonist ivuxolimab in advanced cancers. This table comes from immunoSEQ multiplex PCR, and its TCRdb copy is limited to in-frame clones, with some not included. The data show around 95,000 clones, with roughly 93% seen just once and 0.26% held by the top ten. Sequencing was performed on CD4+ or CD8+ T cells sorted from blood, taken in a trial of the OX40 agonist ivuxolimab. These receptors were collected from an adult with an advanced solid tumor such as melanoma, head and neck, liver or kidney cancer. CDR3s include the opening cysteine and the closing phenylalanine or tryptophan. Fields, in order: J gene, V gene, D gene, clone size, CDR3 DNA, CDR3 protein. The D gene is left open where the match is weak. Clone size is stated in some rows and not others, as once, few, many or a class when expanded.

TRBJ2-1 TRBV7-3 TRBD2 - TGTGCCAGCAGCTTTACTAGCGGGAGGTTCAATGAGCAGTTCTTC CASSFTSGRFNEQFF
TRBJ1-4 TRBV7-2 - once TGTGCCAGCAGCTTTCTCGGGTCAACTAATGAAAAACTGTTTTTT CASSFLGSTNEKLFF
TRBJ1-3 TRBV30 - - TGTGCCTGGAGTTGGGGCAACACCATATATTTT CAWSWGNTIYF
TRBJ1-1 TRBV11-2 - - TGTGCCAGCAGCTTATCCGGTGAAGCTTTCTTT CASSLSGEAFF
TRBJ1-1 TRBV5-1 - - TGCGCCAGCAGCCCTCGGACAGATTACCTAGCTTTCTTT CASSPRTDYLAFF
TRBJ1-5 TRBV30 - - TGTGCCTGGAGTGTAAACGTGGGCAATCAGCCCCAGCATTTT CAWSVNVGNQPQHF
TRBJ1-3 TRBV4-2 TRBD1 - TGTGCCAGCAGCCTTCTTACAGGGGGCAGGGGAAACACCATATATTTT CASSLLTGGRGNTIYF
TRBJ2-5 TRBV28 - - TGTGCCAGCAGGGGAGGATACGGGACGGCACAAGAGACCCAGTACTTC CASRGGYGTAQETQYF
TRBJ2-5 TRBV11-3 - once TGTGCCAGCAGCTTAGAGGGTGGGGAGCAGACCCAGTACTTC CASSLEGGEQTQYF
TRBJ1-5 TRBV2 - - TGTGCCAGCAGTGAAAGGGCCGTTTCTCAGCCCCAGCATTTT CASSERAVSQPQHF
TRBJ2-2 TRBV9 - many TGTGCCAGCAGCGTAGGACCTACCGGGGAGCTGTTTTTT CASSVGPTGELFF
TRBJ2-1 TRBV2 - - TGTGCCAGCAGTGAACGGGGACACTACAATGAGCAGTTCTTC CASSERGHYNEQFF
TRBJ1-2 TRBV7-2 - - TGTGCCAGCAGCTTACAGGCAGGGGACAACTATGGCTACACCTTC CASSLQAGDNYGYTF
TRBJ2-1 TRBV6-1 TRBD2 - TGTGCCAGCCCTCGGGACTACCTGCGAAATGAGCAGTTCTTC CASPRDYLRNEQFF
TRBJ2-5 TRBV27 TRBD2 - TGTGCCAGCAGTTTGATTTGGACTAGCGGCCCCCAAGAGACCCAGTACTTC CASSLIWTSGPQETQYF
TRBJ2-1 TRBV30 - - TGTGCCTGGAGTGTACTTTCTAGTACCTACAATGAGCAGTTCTTC CAWSVLSSTYNEQFF
TRBJ1-3 TRBV5-6 - - TGTGCCAGCAGCCCGCGCGCAGGGCGCGGAAACACCATATATTTT CASSPRAGRGNTIYF
TRBJ1-5 TRBV6-1 - - TGTGCCAGCAGACCAAACCGGGACACAGAAATGCATTTT CASRPNRDTEMHF
TRBJ2-5 TRBV28 - - TGTGCCAGCAGTTCAATCCAAGAGACCCAGTACTTC CASSSIQETQYF
TRBJ1-5 TRBV5-5 - - TGTGCCAGCAGCGGGAGCGGGACCTGGAATCAGCCCCAGCATTTT CASSGSGTWNQPQHF
TRBJ1-6 TRBV6-5 - - TGTGCCAGCAGTCCTCGACAGGCCGGGAATTCACCCCTCCACTTT CASSPRQAGNSPLHF
TRBJ1-5 TRBV7-2 TRBD1 - TGTGCCAGCAGCCGGGAGCAAGGGGGCGCAGGACAGCCCCAGCATTTT CASSREQGGAGQPQHF
TRBJ2-3 TRBV7-3 TRBD2 - TGTGCCAGCAGCTTAGGACTAGGACTCACAGATACGCAGTATTTT CASSLGLGLTDTQYF
TRBJ1-6 TRBV27 - - TGTGCCAGCGGCCCTTTGGAGGATTCACCCCTCCACTTT CASGPLEDSPLHF
TRBJ2-2 TRBV30 - - TGTGCCTGGAGTGTATGGACCCTCGGCCCGAACACCGGGGAGCTGTTTTTT CAWSVWTLGPNTGELFF
TRBJ2-1 TRBV7-3 - - TGTGCCAGCAGCTCCGGGAGCCAGTCTTACAATGAGCAGTTCTTC CASSSGSQSYNEQFF
TRBJ2-2 TRBV7-3 TRBD2 - TGTGCCAGCAGCGCCGTAGGGGCGGGAGGCACCGGGGAGCTGTTTTTT CASSAVGAGGTGELFF
TRBJ1-5 TRBV12-5 - - TGTGCTAGTGGTAGCTCTTTTAACCAGCCCCAGCATTTT CASGSSFNQPQHF
TRBJ2-5 TRBV9 TRBD2 - TGTGCCAGCAGCGTAGAGCCTAGCGGAGATCAAGAGACCCAGTACTTC CASSVEPSGDQETQYF